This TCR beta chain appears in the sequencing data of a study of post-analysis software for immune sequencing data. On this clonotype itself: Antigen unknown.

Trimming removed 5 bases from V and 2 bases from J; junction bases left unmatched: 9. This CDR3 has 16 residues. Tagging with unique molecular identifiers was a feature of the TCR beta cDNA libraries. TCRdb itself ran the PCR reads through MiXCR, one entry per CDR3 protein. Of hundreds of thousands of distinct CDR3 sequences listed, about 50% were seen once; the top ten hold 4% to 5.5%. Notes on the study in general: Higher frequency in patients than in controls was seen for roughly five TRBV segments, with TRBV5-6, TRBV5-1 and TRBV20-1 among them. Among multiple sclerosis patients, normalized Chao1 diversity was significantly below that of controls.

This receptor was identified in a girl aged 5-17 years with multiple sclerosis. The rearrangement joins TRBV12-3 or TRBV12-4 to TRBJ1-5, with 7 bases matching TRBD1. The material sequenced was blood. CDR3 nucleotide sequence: TGTGCCAGCAGTCTGACAGGGAGGACGGGCAATCAGCCCCAGCATTTT. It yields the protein CASSLTGRTGNQPQHF.